The clone carrying this T cell receptor beta chain was seen ten or more times. The germline gene is not matched at one end of the junction; a read error may be the cause. The sample comes from a study of T-cell reconstitution after alpha-beta-depleted transplantation in children. Unique molecular identifiers were incorporated during preparation of the TCRbeta library. TCRdb used MiXCR to reprocess the PCR reads, holding one entry per CDR3 protein. The table lists approximately 93,000 distinct CDR3 sequences, roughly 8.4% of them singletons, with under 8% in the top ten. In germline, CDR1 is SGHRS, CDR2 YFSETQ. This CDR3 has 12 residues.

The chain couples TRBV5-1 to TRBJ2-1, with TRBD2 matching over 7 bases. This TCR was sampled from a human donor who donated a stem cell graft to a child with congenital amegakaryocytic thrombocytopenia. Source: PBMCs from the stem cell graft donor, taken from the stem cell graft. CDR3 DNA sequence: TGCGCCAGCAGTTTGGGAGGGTATGAGCAGTTCTTC. This codes for CASSLGGYEQFF.